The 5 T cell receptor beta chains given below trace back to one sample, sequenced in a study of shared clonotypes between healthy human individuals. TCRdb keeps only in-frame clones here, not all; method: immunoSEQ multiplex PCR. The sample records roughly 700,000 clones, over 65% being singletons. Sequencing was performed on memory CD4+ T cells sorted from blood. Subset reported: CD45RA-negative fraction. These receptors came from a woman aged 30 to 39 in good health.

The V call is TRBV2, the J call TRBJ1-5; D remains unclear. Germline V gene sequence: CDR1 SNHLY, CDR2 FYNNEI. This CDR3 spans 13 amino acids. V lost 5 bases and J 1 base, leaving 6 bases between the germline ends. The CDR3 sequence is CASSPVSNQPQHF. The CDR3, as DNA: TGTGCCAGCAGTCCGGTAAGCAATCAGCCCCAGCATTTT.

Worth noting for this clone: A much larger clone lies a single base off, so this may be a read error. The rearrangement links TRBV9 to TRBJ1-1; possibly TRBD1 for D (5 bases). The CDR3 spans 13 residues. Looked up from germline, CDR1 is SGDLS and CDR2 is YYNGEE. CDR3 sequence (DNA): TGTGCCAGCAGCGTAGATCAGGAAGGGGCTGCTTCCTTT. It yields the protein CASSVDQEGAASF.

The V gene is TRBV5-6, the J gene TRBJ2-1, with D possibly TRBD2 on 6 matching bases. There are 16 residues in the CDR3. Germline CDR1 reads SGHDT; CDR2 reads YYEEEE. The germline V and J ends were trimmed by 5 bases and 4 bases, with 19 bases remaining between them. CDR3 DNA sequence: TGTGCCAGCAGGGAATTGGGGGGTCCCGCTTACAATGAGCAGTTCTTC. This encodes CASRELGGPAYNEQFF.

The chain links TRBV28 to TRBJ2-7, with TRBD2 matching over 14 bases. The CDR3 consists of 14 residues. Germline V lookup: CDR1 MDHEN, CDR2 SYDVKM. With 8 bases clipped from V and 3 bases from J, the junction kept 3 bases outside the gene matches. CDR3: CASCGTSGSYEQYF. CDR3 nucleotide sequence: TGTGCCAGCTGTGGGACTAGCGGGAGCTACGAGCAGTACTTC.

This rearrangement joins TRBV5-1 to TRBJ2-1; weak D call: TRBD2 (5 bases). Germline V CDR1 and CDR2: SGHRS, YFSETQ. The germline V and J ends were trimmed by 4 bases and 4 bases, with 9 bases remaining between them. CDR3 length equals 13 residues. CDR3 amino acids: CASSTGEYNEQFF. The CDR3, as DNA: TGCGCCAGCAGCACCGGGGAATACAATGAGCAGTTCTTC.